This T cell receptor beta chain was identified in a study of vaccination and CD4 T cells after COVID-19. On the study more broadly: Vaccinees got either two BNT162b2 doses or two mRNA-1273 doses.

By frequency in the sample, this clonotype is medium-sized. The target antigen is unknown. This CDR3 is built from 15 residues. The ends were cut back, 4 bases at V and 4 bases at J, with 17 bases in the middle. CDR1 MDHEN and CDR2 SYDVKM come from the germline V gene. Once obtained from cultured CD4+ T cells, the DNA was sequenced using the Oncomine TCR Beta short-read assay. One entry per CDR3 protein, called by TCRdb with MiXCR from the PCR reads. The sample carries around 310 distinct CDR3 sequences, just under 7.5% recorded once. This sample's treatment: roughly ten-day PBMC culture with coronavirus spike peptide pools or control peptides (ViraFEST assay). An unexposed donor provided the CD4+ T cells, which were collected before the COVID-19 pandemic (2011-2018).

The V and J genes are TRBV28 and TRBJ2-7; perhaps TRBD2 as D (6 bases). The TCR sequence derives from a human donor in good health. The sequencing sample was made of CD4+ T cells from blood, cultured in vitro. CDR3 sequence: CASSSPAGQAYEQYF. CDR3 nucleotide sequence: TGTGCCAGCAGTTCCCCCGCGGGGCAGGCGTACGAGCAGTACTTC.